The rows below give T cell receptor beta chains drawn from one sample of a study of OX40 agonist ivuxolimab in advanced cancers. Measured with immunoSEQ multiplex PCR; TCRdb has only the in-frame clones, and not every one. The sample contains about 25,000 clones, roughly 88% of which appear only once. Sequencing used CD4+ or CD8+ T cells sorted from blood, obtained in a trial of the OX40 agonist ivuxolimab. The source of these receptors is an adult with an advanced solid tumor such as melanoma, head and neck, liver or kidney cancer. Both conserved end residues are part of each CDR3. The order of the fields is CDR3 length, V gene, J gene, clone size, D gene, CDR3 protein, CDR3 DNA. D genes are given only for firm matches. The size entry is marked missing in some rows and otherwise reads once, few, many or a size class.

CDR3 length: 15
V gene: TRBV6-1
J gene: TRBJ2-3
clone size: NA
D gene: NA
CDR3 protein: CASSEGIGGTDTQYF
CDR3 DNA: TGTGCCAGCAGTGAAGGGATCGGAGGTACAGATACGCAGTATTTT

CDR3 length: 13
V gene: TRBV21-1
J gene: TRBJ2-5
clone size: NA
D gene: NA
CDR3 protein: CASSPPGGLTQYF
CDR3 DNA: TGTGCCAGCAGCCCGCCAGGGGGACTGACCCAGTACTTC

CDR3 length: 16
V gene: TRBV9
J gene: TRBJ2-7
clone size: NA
D gene: TRBD1
CDR3 protein: CASSVGGQGASYEQYF
CDR3 DNA: TGTGCCAGCAGCGTAGGCGGACAGGGGGCGTCCTACGAGCAGTACTTC

CDR3 length: 15
V gene: TRBV5-4
J gene: TRBJ1-6
clone size: NA
D gene: TRBD1
CDR3 protein: CASRPPGQEASPLHF
CDR3 DNA: TGTGCCAGCAGACCGCCGGGACAGGAGGCTTCACCCCTCCACTTT

CDR3 length: 16
V gene: TRBV4-3
J gene: TRBJ1-1
clone size: NA
D gene: NA
CDR3 protein: CASSQGWGAVNTEAFF
CDR3 DNA: TGCGCCAGCAGCCAAGGGTGGGGGGCGGTGAACACTGAAGCTTTCTTT

CDR3 length: 13
V gene: TRBV7-9
J gene: TRBJ1-1
clone size: NA
D gene: NA
CDR3 protein: CASSLGGIITAFF
CDR3 DNA: TGTGCCAGCAGCTTAGGAGGGATAATCACGGCTTTCTTT

CDR3 length: 13
V gene: TRBV11-1
J gene: TRBJ2-2
clone size: NA
D gene: NA
CDR3 protein: CASSSQNTGELFF
CDR3 DNA: TGTGCCAGCAGTTCACAGAACACCGGGGAGCTGTTTTTT

CDR3 length: 13
V gene: TRBV11-3
J gene: TRBJ1-6
clone size: NA
D gene: NA
CDR3 protein: CASSFDTYSPLHF
CDR3 DNA: TGTGCCAGCAGCTTCGACACTTATTCACCCCTCCACTTT

CDR3 length: 19
V gene: TRBV5-1
J gene: TRBJ2-3
clone size: NA
D gene: TRBD1
CDR3 protein: CASSLGLDSRGQSTDTQYF
CDR3 DNA: TGCGCCAGCAGCTTGGGTTTGGACTCCAGGGGACAGAGCACAGATACGCAGTATTTT

CDR3 length: 14
V gene: TRBV6-6
J gene: TRBJ2-7
clone size: NA
D gene: TRBD1
CDR3 protein: CASRSTGGTYEQYF
CDR3 DNA: TGTGCCAGCAGATCGACAGGGGGTACCTACGAGCAGTACTTC

CDR3 length: 16
V gene: TRBV25-1
J gene: TRBJ2-2
clone size: NA
D gene: NA
CDR3 protein: CASSEYRPGRTGELFF
CDR3 DNA: TGTGCCAGCAGTGAATATCGCCCGGGGAGAACCGGGGAGCTGTTTTTT

CDR3 length: 13
V gene: TRBV6-6
J gene: TRBJ1-6
clone size: once
D gene: NA
CDR3 protein: CASSLDRYSPLHF
CDR3 DNA: TGTGCCAGCAGCTTAGACAGATATTCACCCCTCCACTTT

CDR3 length: 12
V gene: TRBV5-1
J gene: TRBJ2-1
clone size: NA
D gene: NA
CDR3 protein: CASGSQYNEQFF
CDR3 DNA: TGCGCCAGCGGGAGTCAGTACAATGAGCAGTTCTTC

CDR3 length: 15
V gene: TRBV6-1
J gene: TRBJ1-6
clone size: once
D gene: TRBD1
CDR3 protein: CASRYDRGLNSPLHF
CDR3 DNA: TGTGCCAGCAGGTATGACAGGGGGCTTAATTCACCCCTCCACTTT

CDR3 length: 16
V gene: TRBV6-6
J gene: TRBJ1-3
clone size: NA
D gene: NA
CDR3 protein: CASSYSGGLTGNTIYF
CDR3 DNA: TGTGCCAGCAGTTACTCAGGAGGACTTACTGGAAACACCATATATTTT

CDR3 length: 16
V gene: TRBV5-6
J gene: TRBJ2-3
clone size: NA
D gene: TRBD2
CDR3 protein: CASSVRTSGGTDTQYF
CDR3 DNA: TGTGCCAGCAGCGTAAGGACTAGCGGAGGCACAGATACGCAGTATTTT

CDR3 length: 13
V gene: TRBV7-2
J gene: TRBJ1-2
clone size: few
D gene: NA
CDR3 protein: CASSLHPNYGYTF
CDR3 DNA: TGTGCCAGCAGCTTACACCCTAACTATGGCTACACCTTC

CDR3 length: 16
V gene: TRBV29-1
J gene: TRBJ1-1
clone size: once
D gene: TRBD1
CDR3 protein: CSVVSGDRGLFTEAFF
CDR3 DNA: TGCAGCGTTGTATCTGGTGACAGGGGGCTGTTTACTGAAGCTTTCTTT

CDR3 length: 12
V gene: TRBV10-2
J gene: TRBJ2-7
clone size: NA
D gene: NA
CDR3 protein: CATAGFSYEQYF
CDR3 DNA: TGCGCCACTGCAGGTTTCTCCTACGAGCAGTACTTC

CDR3 length: 14
V gene: TRBV5-1
J gene: TRBJ2-3
clone size: NA
D gene: NA
CDR3 protein: CASGKQGLQGTQYF
CDR3 DNA: TGCGCCAGCGGCAAACAGGGTCTTCAGGGTACGCAGTATTTT

CDR3 length: 16
V gene: TRBV5-4
J gene: TRBJ2-1
clone size: NA
D gene: NA
CDR3 protein: CASSWGGTAIYNEQFF
CDR3 DNA: TGTGCCAGCAGCTGGGGGGGGACAGCAATTTACAATGAGCAGTTCTTC

CDR3 length: 16
V gene: TRBV11-3
J gene: TRBJ2-3
clone size: NA
D gene: NA
CDR3 protein: CASSLFLRDSEDTQYF
CDR3 DNA: TGTGCCAGCAGCTTATTCCTCCGGGACTCCGAAGATACGCAGTATTTT

CDR3 length: 15
V gene: TRBV21-1
J gene: TRBJ2-5
clone size: NA
D gene: NA
CDR3 protein: CASTGVWGIQETQYF
CDR3 DNA: TGTGCCAGCACGGGCGTCTGGGGGATCCAAGAGACCCAGTACTTC

CDR3 length: 15
V gene: TRBV16
J gene: TRBJ1-2
clone size: NA
D gene: TRBD1
CDR3 protein: CASSQSVEGARGYTF
CDR3 DNA: TGTGCCAGCAGCCAATCGGTGGAGGGGGCTAGAGGCTACACCTTC

CDR3 length: 16
V gene: TRBV9
J gene: TRBJ2-2
clone size: NA
D gene: TRBD2
CDR3 protein: CASSVVAGQNTGELFF
CDR3 DNA: TGTGCCAGCAGCGTAGTAGCGGGCCAGAACACCGGGGAGCTGTTTTTT

CDR3 length: 11
V gene: TRBV6-4
J gene: TRBJ2-7
clone size: NA
D gene: NA
CDR3 protein: CASSDSEEQYF
CDR3 DNA: TGTGCCAGCAGTGACTCAGAGGAGCAGTACTTC

CDR3 length: 13
V gene: TRBV11-3
J gene: TRBJ2-7
clone size: NA
D gene: NA
CDR3 protein: CASCRAGPYEQYF
CDR3 DNA: TGTGCCAGCTGTAGGGCAGGTCCCTACGAGCAGTACTTC

CDR3 length: 15
V gene: TRBV4-1
J gene: TRBJ1-2
clone size: NA
D gene: TRBD1
CDR3 protein: CASSQATTGRYGYTF
CDR3 DNA: TGCGCCAGCAGCCAAGCGACGACAGGGCGCTATGGCTACACCTTC

CDR3 length: 15
V gene: TRBV27
J gene: TRBJ2-7
clone size: NA
D gene: TRBD2
CDR3 protein: CASSGTSGRVYEQYF
CDR3 DNA: TGTGCCAGCAGTGGGACTAGCGGGAGGGTCTACGAGCAGTACTTC

CDR3 length: 17
V gene: TRBV28
J gene: TRBJ1-3
clone size: NA
D gene: NA
CDR3 protein: CATATTRGRSSGNTIYF
CDR3 DNA: TGTGCCACCGCGACCACCAGGGGACGGAGCTCTGGAAACACCATATATTTT

CDR3 length: 12
V gene: TRBV6-5
J gene: TRBJ2-2
clone size: NA
D gene: NA
CDR3 protein: CASSFGTGELFF
CDR3 DNA: TGTGCCAGCAGTTTCGGCACCGGGGAGCTGTTTTTT

CDR3 length: 14
V gene: TRBV6-5
J gene: TRBJ2-2
clone size: few
D gene: NA
CDR3 protein: CASNPDRNTGELFF
CDR3 DNA: TGTGCCAGCAACCCGGACAGGAACACCGGGGAGCTGTTTTTT

CDR3 length: 15
V gene: TRBV5-1
J gene: TRBJ2-6
clone size: NA
D gene: NA
CDR3 protein: CASSLGGSGANVLTF
CDR3 DNA: TGCGCCAGCAGCTTGGGGGGATCTGGGGCCAACGTCCTGACTTTC

CDR3 length: 16
V gene: TRBV11-3
J gene: TRBJ1-1
clone size: once
D gene: NA
CDR3 protein: CASSLGARGSNTEAFF
CDR3 DNA: TGTGCCAGCAGCTTAGGTGCTAGGGGCAGCAACACTGAAGCTTTCTTT

CDR3 length: 16
V gene: TRBV11-2
J gene: TRBJ2-7
clone size: once
D gene: NA
CDR3 protein: CASSRSSGGTYYEQYF
CDR3 DNA: TGTGCCAGCAGCCGGTCATCCGGCGGGACGTACTACGAGCAGTACTTC

CDR3 length: 15
V gene: TRBV30
J gene: TRBJ2-3
clone size: NA
D gene: TRBD2
CDR3 protein: CAWSRLAGETDTQYF
CDR3 DNA: TGTGCCTGGAGTCGACTAGCGGGAGAGACAGATACGCAGTATTTT

CDR3 length: 16
V gene: TRBV4-1
J gene: TRBJ2-5
clone size: NA
D gene: NA
CDR3 protein: CASSLWPGTHQETQYF
CDR3 DNA: TGCGCCAGCAGCCTCTGGCCGGGGACACATCAAGAGACCCAGTACTTC

CDR3 length: 16
V gene: TRBV7-9
J gene: TRBJ2-1
clone size: NA
D gene: TRBD2
CDR3 protein: CASSLRGLAGGREQFF
CDR3 DNA: TGTGCCAGCAGCTTAAGAGGACTAGCGGGGGGTAGGGAGCAGTTCTTC

CDR3 length: 12
V gene: TRBV29-1
J gene: TRBJ1-4
clone size: NA
D gene: NA
CDR3 protein: CSVGGGGEKLFF
CDR3 DNA: TGCAGCGTTGGCGGGGGCGGTGAAAAACTGTTTTTT

CDR3 length: 14
V gene: TRBV10-3
J gene: TRBJ1-5
clone size: NA
D gene: NA
CDR3 protein: CAISESVSNQPQHF
CDR3 DNA: TGTGCCATCAGTGAGTCAGTTAGCAATCAGCCCCAGCATTTT

CDR3 length: 16
V gene: TRBV11-3
J gene: TRBJ1-2
clone size: NA
D gene: TRBD1
CDR3 protein: CASSKSGGQGADGYTF
CDR3 DNA: TGTGCCAGCAGCAAGAGTGGTGGGCAGGGGGCGGACGGCTACACCTTC

CDR3 length: 22
V gene: TRBV23-1
J gene: TRBJ1-1
clone size: NA
D gene: TRBD1
CDR3 protein: CASSQSSGVEAGTGGRSTEAFF
CDR3 DNA: TGCGCCAGCAGTCAATCGAGTGGAGTTGAAGCTGGGACAGGGGGCAGGTCAACTGAAGCTTTCTTT

CDR3 length: 13
V gene: TRBV7-8
J gene: TRBJ2-1
clone size: NA
D gene: TRBD2
CDR3 protein: CASRTSGIFGEFF
CDR3 DNA: TGTGCCAGCAGGACTAGCGGGATCTTTGGGGAGTTCTTC

CDR3 length: 16
V gene: TRBV5-1
J gene: TRBJ2-6
clone size: once
D gene: NA
CDR3 protein: CASSLVGGGGANVLTF
CDR3 DNA: TGCGCCAGCAGCTTGGTTGGGGGAGGCGGGGCCAACGTCCTGACTTTC

CDR3 length: 15
V gene: TRBV7-9
J gene: TRBJ2-5
clone size: NA
D gene: NA
CDR3 protein: CASSFLGGREETQYF
CDR3 DNA: TGTGCCAGCAGCTTCCTAGGTGGAAGAGAAGAGACCCAGTACTTC

CDR3 length: 11
V gene: TRBV20-1
J gene: TRBJ2-2
clone size: once
D gene: TRBD2
CDR3 protein: CSARRGGELFF
CDR3 DNA: TGCAGTGCTAGGCGGGGGGGGGAGCTGTTTTTT

CDR3 length: 12
V gene: TRBV5-4
J gene: TRBJ2-5
clone size: NA
D gene: NA
CDR3 protein: CASSLWRETQYF
CDR3 DNA: TGTGCCAGCAGCTTATGGCGTGAGACCCAGTACTTC